These 2 T cell receptor beta chains originate from one sample sequenced in a study of PD-L1 blockade in urothelial cancer. TCRdb's table, derived via immunoSEQ multiplex PCR, lists solely in-frame clones and lacks some. This table has about 43,000 clones, under 90% appearing once. Time point reported: peripheral blood 6 weeks after treatment start. The source material was PBMCs, sampled around atezolizumab (anti-PD-L1) treatment. The source of these receptors is a man aged 60 to 75 with urothelial cancer.

The V and J genes are TRBV6-5 and TRBJ2-7; TRBD1 might be the D (6 bases). Germline lookup yields CDR1 MNHEY and CDR2 SVGAGI. V dropped 5 bases and J dropped 3 bases, with 11 bases sitting between them. CDR3 size: 13 residues. The CDR3 region has the DNA TGTGCCAGCAGTCTCGGACAGCGCTACGAGCAGTACTTC. Translated, it gives CASSLGQRYEQYF.

In regard to this clone: Other nucleotide sequences from this sample produce the same CDR3. The gene calls are TRBV5-1 and TRBJ2-5; D remains ambiguous. Trimming removed 5 bases from V and 1 base from J, with 6 bases in between. The CDR3 totals 12 residues. CDR1 is SGHRS and CDR2 is YFSETQ in the germline V gene. The CDR3 coding sequence is TGCGCCAGCAGAGAGAGCCAAGAGACCCAGTACTTC. Amino acids: CASRESQETQYF.